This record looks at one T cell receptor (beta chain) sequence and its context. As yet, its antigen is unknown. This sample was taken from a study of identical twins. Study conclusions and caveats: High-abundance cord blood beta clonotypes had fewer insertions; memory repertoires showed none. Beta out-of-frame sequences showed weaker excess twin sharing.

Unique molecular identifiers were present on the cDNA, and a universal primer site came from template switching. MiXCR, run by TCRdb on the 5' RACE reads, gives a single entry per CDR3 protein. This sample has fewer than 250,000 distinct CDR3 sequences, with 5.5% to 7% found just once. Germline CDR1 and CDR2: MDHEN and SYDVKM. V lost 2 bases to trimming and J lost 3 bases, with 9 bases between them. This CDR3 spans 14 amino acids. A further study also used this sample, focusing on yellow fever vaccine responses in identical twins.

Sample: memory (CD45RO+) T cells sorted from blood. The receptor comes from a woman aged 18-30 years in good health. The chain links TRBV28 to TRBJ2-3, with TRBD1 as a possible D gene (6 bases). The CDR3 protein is CASSLGQITDTQYF. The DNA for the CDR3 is TGTGCCAGCAGTTTAGGACAGATAACAGATACGCAGTATTTT.